Below, 23 T cell receptor beta chains from the same sample are listed, as sequenced in a study of blood T cell repertoires in COVID-19. Sequencing was performed with immunoSEQ multiplex PCR; in TCRdb, only in-frame clones are kept and a portion is missing. This sample has about 110,000 clones; about 70% occur once, and the top ten carry around 8%. The sequencing sample was made of peripheral blood. The receptors originated from a woman aged 60-75 years with acute or convalescent COVID-19.

Here the CDR3 reads CASSDNSDGYGYTF. The CDR3 nucleotides read TGTGCCAGCAGTGACAACTCAGACGGCTATGGCTACACCTTC. This rearrangement joins TRBV6-2 or TRBV6-3 to TRBJ1-2; D is unresolved. This CDR3 is 14 amino acids long. V lost 5 bases, J lost 4 bases, and 14 bases lay in between. Germline V gene lookup returns CDR1 MNHEY and CDR2 SVGEGT.

The chain joins TRBV5-1 to TRBJ2-2; 7 bases match TRBD2. The trim removed 3 bases at V and 0 bases at J, leaving 2 bases unmatched. Germline CDR1 and CDR2: SGHRS and YFSETQ. CDR3 size: 15 residues. The CDR3 sequence is CASSSAGANTGELFF. CDR3 bases: TGCGCCAGCAGCTCCGCGGGGGCGAACACCGGGGAGCTGTTTTTT.

J is TRBJ1-2 and V is TRBV24-1; D might be TRBD1 (6 bases). V was trimmed by 3 bases and J by 7 bases, leaving 17 bases between them. There are 15 residues in the CDR3. CDR1 is KGHDR, CDR2 SFDVKD, per germline. The CDR3 reads CATSDPTKTGSGYTF. The CDR3 DNA follows: TGTGCCACCAGTGATCCAACCAAGACAGGTAGTGGCTACACCTTC.

This clone was recorded a few times. The V and J genes are TRBV5-1 and TRBJ2-3, with 7 bases that match TRBD2. Germline CDR1 and CDR2: SGHRS and YFSETQ. The CDR3 has 15 amino acids. J was trimmed by 2 bases and V by 0 bases; bases with no gene match: 3. The CDR3 loop is CASSLASGYTDTQYF. The CDR3 DNA reads as TGCGCCAGCAGCTTGGCTAGCGGATACACAGATACGCAGTATTTT.

The chain links TRBV5-6 to TRBJ2-7; no clear D gene. V lost 1 base and J 0 bases, leaving 8 bases between the germline ends. Per germline, CDR1 SGHDT and CDR2 YYEEEE. The CDR3 has 14 residues. The CDR3 loop reads CASSLLQASYEQYF. CDR3 sequence (DNA): TGTGCCAGCAGCTTGCTTCAGGCCTCCTACGAGCAGTACTTC.

The chain recombines TRBV18 with TRBJ2-3; maybe TRBD1 (6 bases). The germline CDR1 and CDR2 sequences are KGHSH and LQKENI. Trimming pared 5 bases from V and 0 bases from J, leaving 9 bases between. The CDR3 has 14 amino acids. Here the CDR3 reads CASSKDSSTDTQYF. The DNA of the CDR3 is TGTGCCAGCTCAAAGGACAGTAGCACAGATACGCAGTATTTT.

The chain combines TRBV10-2 with TRBJ2-5, with 12 nucleotides matching TRBD2. The CDR3 consists of 17 residues. Germline V gives CDR1 WSHSY, CDR2 SAAADI. Trimming cost V 5 bases and J 2 bases; bases outside gene matches: 9. The DNA of the CDR3 is TGCGCCAGCAGTAAACTAGCGGGGGGCGGAAGACAAGAGACCCAGTACTTC. Its protein product is CASSKLAGGGRQETQYF.

The chain couples TRBV7-3 to TRBJ2-3; perhaps TRBD1 as D (6 bases). Germline CDR1 and CDR2: SGHTA and FQGTGA. CDR3 size: 14 residues. With 3 bases removed from V and 10 bases from J, the gap between germline ends came to 17 bases. CDR3 bases: TGTGCCAGCAGCTTGGAACTGAGGGGGTCGTCGCAGTATTTT. This sequence encodes CASSLELRGSSQYF.

This clone has only a few counts. V usage is TRBV4-1 and J usage is TRBJ1-4; a possible D gene is TRBD1 (5 bases). The germline gives CDR1 MGHRA, CDR2 YSYEKL. The V end lost 6 bases, the J end lost 4 bases, and 27 bases lay between the germline ends. There are 19 residues in the CDR3. The CDR3, as DNA: TGCGCCAGCAGGCGGTTAATGGGGCCTTCCAGAACCCTTAATGAAAAACTGTTTTTT. Translating it yields CASRRLMGPSRTLNEKLFF.

CDR3 DNA sequence: TGTGCCATCGGGGGGACAGGGAGTGCCGGGGAGCTGTTTTTT. Translation: CAIGGTGSAGELFF. The J gene is TRBJ2-2, the V gene TRBV7-9; the match to TRBD1 covers 9 bases. Germline trimming cut 10 bases from V and 6 bases from J; bases unmatched to any gene: 9. This CDR3 is 14 amino acids long. The germline V gene has CDR1 SEHNR and CDR2 FQNEAQ (reference sequence).

J is TRBJ2-3 and V is TRBV6-2 or TRBV6-3; 13 positions match TRBD2. In germline, CDR1 is MNHEY, CDR2 SVGEGT. The CDR3 extends over 18 amino acids. V shed 2 bases and J 3 bases; nucleotides not matched to a gene: 8. The CDR3 coding sequence is TGTGCCAGCAGTTACCCCACTAGCGGGGGGGCGGTGACAGATACGCAGTATTTT. Protein sequence: CASSYPTSGGAVTDTQYF.

This chain links TRBV28 with TRBJ2-2; 12 nucleotides agree with TRBD2. Germline loops: CDR1 MDHEN, CDR2 SYDVKM. The CDR3 extends over 17 amino acids. Losses at the gene ends were 6 bases for V and 0 bases for J; bases not matched to a gene: 5. CDR3 residues: CASRFGLAGSNTGELFF. CDR3 coding DNA: TGTGCCAGCAGATTTGGACTAGCGGGGTCGAACACCGGGGAGCTGTTTTTT.

There are a few counts of this clone. The rearrangement uses TRBV7-3 and TRBJ2-1; the D is unclear. Looked up from germline, CDR1 is SGHTA and CDR2 is FQGTGA. V lost 0 bases to trimming and J lost 5 bases, with 8 bases between them. The CDR3 consists of 14 residues. The DNA of the CDR3 is TGTGCCAGCAGCTTAACGAAGGAGCACAATGAGCAGTTCTTC. This codes for CASSLTKEHNEQFF.

The gene calls are TRBV5-1 and TRBJ1-6; the D gene is possibly TRBD1 (6 bases). Trimming shortened V by 4 bases and J by 8 bases, and 16 bases separated the two germline ends. Germline loops: CDR1 SGHRS, CDR2 YFSETQ. The CDR3 consists of 15 residues. The CDR3, as DNA: TGCGCCAGCAGCGAACAGGGTTTTATCGATTCACCCCTCCACTTT. Its translation is CASSEQGFIDSPLHF.

The V call is TRBV5-1, the J call TRBJ1-1; D not certain. This CDR3 comprises 18 residues. CDR1 and CDR2 (germline): SGHRS, YFSETQ. V lost 4 bases and J lost 0, with 22 bases in between. The CDR3 here is CASSLSGHVAFMNTEAFF. The CDR3 DNA reads as TGCGCCAGCAGCCTGAGCGGGCACGTGGCGTTCATGAACACTGAAGCTTTCTTT.

V and J are TRBV5-1 and TRBJ1-1; D not resolved. The V end lost 1 base, the J end lost 1 base, and 11 bases lay between the germline ends. Germline CDR1 SGHRS, CDR2 YFSETQ. The CDR3 spans 15 residues. CDR3 amino acids: CASSLFGQKNTEAFF. CDR3 nucleotide sequence: TGCGCCAGCAGCTTGTTCGGTCAAAAGAACACTGAAGCTTTCTTT.

The V and J genes are TRBV5-1 and TRBJ1-6; D gene ambiguous. V lost 0 bases and J lost 3, with 10 bases in between. The CDR3 loop spans 16 amino acids. Per germline, CDR1 SGHRS and CDR2 YFSETQ. CDR3 amino acids: CASSLGEQIYNSPLHF. The CDR3 DNA reads as TGCGCCAGCAGCTTGGGAGAACAGATCTATAATTCACCCCTCCACTTT.

In DNA, the CDR3 is TGTGCCGATGAGGGCAGGAACCCCAACAGGGAGCTGTTTTTT. It codes for CADEGRNPNRELFF. V gene TRBV7-9 combines with J gene TRBJ2-2, with a tentative D call TRBD2 (5 bases). V lost 11 bases, J lost 9 bases, and 22 bases lay in between. Per the germline V gene, CDR1 is SEHNR and CDR2 is FQNEAQ (reference sequence). The CDR3 contains 14 residues.

V usage is TRBV5-5 and J usage is TRBJ2-7; 8 bases align to TRBD1. The junction had 6 bases not matched to a gene; V was cut back by 4 bases and J by 0 bases. The CDR3 contains 15 residues. In germline, CDR1 is SGHKS, CDR2 YYEKEE (reference sequence). CDR3 nucleotides: TGTGCCAGCAGCACCCCCGGGACAGGCTCCTACGAGCAGTACTTC. Amino acid sequence: CASSTPGTGSYEQYF.

V usage is TRBV27 and J usage is TRBJ1-2, with a possible D match to TRBD1 (6 bases). This CDR3 is 15 amino acids long. Germline CDR1 MNHEY, CDR2 SMNVEV (reference sequence). V lost 6 bases and J 2 bases, leaving 16 bases between the germline ends. CDR3 protein: CASSSPFRGNYGYTF. DNA for the CDR3: TGTGCCAGCAGCTCCCCGTTTAGGGGGAACTATGGCTACACCTTC.

This chain uses TRBV4-3 with TRBJ1-2; D is uncertain. Looked up from germline, CDR1 is LGHNA and CDR2 is YSLEER. V was trimmed by 4 bases and J by 6 bases, leaving 15 bases between them. This CDR3 region has 14 residues. Written as DNA, the CDR3 is TGCGCCAGCAGCCCTGGAGCGGGTGCGGATGGCTACACCTTC. This translates into CASSPGAGADGYTF.

The chain carries TRBV2 and TRBJ2-1; D uncertain. Germline V gives CDR1 SNHLY, CDR2 FYNNEI. V was clipped by 4 bases and J by 7 bases, with 8 bases between them. The CDR3 is made up of 12 amino acids. The CDR3 loop reads CASSVDLNEQFF. Here the CDR3 DNA reads TGTGCCAGCAGTGTAGACTTGAATGAGCAGTTCTTC.

This clone was seen only a few times. V and J are TRBV30 and TRBJ1-2, with TRBD1 identical over 9 bases. V lost 0 bases and J lost 4; bases outside the gene matches: 6. Germline CDR1 and CDR2: GTSNPN and SVGIG (reference sequence). This CDR3 has 15 residues. The CDR3 bases are TGTGCCTGGAGTGTAGGGGGACAGGGCTCCTATGGCTACACCTTC. As protein: CAWSVGGQGSYGYTF.